Presented here are 14 T cell receptor beta chains from one specimen sequenced in a study of T-cell memory formation after mild COVID-19. TCRdb redid the calling of the 5' RACE reads with MiXCR, one entry per CDR3 protein. The table includes tens of thousands of distinct CDR3 sequences, 16% detected once. Sequenced material: PBMCs or a T cell subset sorted from them (not recorded which). These receptors were taken from an adult woman who had mild COVID-19 (a few samples of this study predate the infection). Cell type and time point are not known.

Only a few counts were recorded for this clonotype. The chain employs TRBV7-9 and TRBJ2-1; weak D call: TRBD2 (6 bases). CDR3 length: 12 amino acids. Germline CDR1 is SEHNR and CDR2 is FQNEAQ (reference sequence). The V gene lost 4 bases and the J gene lost 7 bases, with 8 bases spanning the gap. Here the CDR3 reads CASSYGGNEQFF. The CDR3 DNA reads TGTGCCAGCAGCTACGGGGGAAATGAGCAGTTCTTC.

This chain links TRBV9 with TRBJ2-1; D perhaps matches TRBD1 (5 bases). The CDR3 is made up of 15 amino acids. Trimming removed 4 bases from V and 0 bases from J, with 11 bases in between. Germline V gives CDR1 SGDLS, CDR2 YYNGEE. DNA for the CDR3: TGTGCCAGCAGCCCTCTAGGGGACTCCTACAATGAGCAGTTCTTC. Residues: CASSPLGDSYNEQFF.

The sample holds a few counts of this clonotype. The rearrangement joins TRBV12-3 or TRBV12-4 to TRBJ1-2, with 7 bases matching TRBD1. Losses at the gene ends were 7 bases for V and 5 bases for J; bases not matched to a gene: 4. This CDR3 has 12 amino acids. CDR3 DNA: TGTGCCAGCACCTTGGGACAGTATGGCTACACCTTC. Translation: CASTLGQYGYTF.

This clonotype turned up a few times. V usage is TRBV6-1 and J usage is TRBJ1-5; D gene uncertain. The CDR3 is 15 residues long. With 6 bases removed from V and 0 bases from J, the gap between germline ends came to 12 bases. Per the germline V gene, CDR1 is MNHNS and CDR2 is SASEGT. CDR3 in DNA: TGTGCCAGCAGCCTGGACCCAAATAGCAATCAGCCCCAGCATTTT. Encoded protein: CASSLDPNSNQPQHF.

The rearrangement uses TRBV20-1 and TRBJ1-2; unclear D gene. The germline V gene has CDR1 DFQATT and CDR2 SNEGSKA (reference sequence). The CDR3 has 12 residues. Deletions cut 4 bases from V and 6 bases from J, with 12 bases between. The CDR3 is CSAKTPGDGYTF. The CDR3 region has the DNA TGCAGTGCTAAAACCCCCGGGGATGGCTACACCTTC.

This clonotype was detected ten times or more. The chain employs TRBV7-9 and TRBJ2-1; no definite D call. Germline loops: CDR1 SEHNR, CDR2 FQNEAQ (reference sequence). The CDR3 covers 13 residues. V lost 1 base and J lost 9, with 10 bases in between. CDR3 residues: CASSLGQWVEQFF. CDR3 sequence (DNA): TGTGCCAGCAGCTTAGGTCAATGGGTTGAGCAGTTCTTC.

This clonotype was seen more than once but under ten times. The V and J genes are TRBV6-5 and TRBJ1-1, with D possibly matching TRBD1 (6 bases). The germline V and J ends were trimmed by 6 bases and 4 bases, with 9 bases remaining between them. The germline V gene encodes CDR1 MNHEY and CDR2 SVGAGI. This CDR3 has 12 residues. The CDR3 nucleotides are TGTGCCAGCAGACTAGGGGGCACTGAAGCTTTCTTT. It is translated as CASRLGGTEAFF.

Worth noting for this clonotype: One end of the junction fails to match germline, which may point to a read error. V gene TRBV7-7 combines with J gene TRBJ2-1; D gene uncertain. Germline values: CDR1 SSHAT, CDR2 FNYEAQ (reference sequence). This CDR3 comprises 13 residues. This CDR3 is CASSLDRRYEQFF. CDR3 in DNA: TGTGCTAGCAGCTTAGACCGTCGGTATGAGCAGTTCTTC.

This clonotype has only a few counts. CDR3: CASISQTGSYNEQFF. In nucleotides, the CDR3 is TGTGCCAGCATCTCTCAAACGGGCTCCTACAATGAGCAGTTCTTC. The chain combines TRBV7-9 with TRBJ2-1; D unresolved. V dropped 7 bases and J dropped 0 bases, with 13 bases sitting between them. CDR3 size: 15 residues. In germline, CDR1 is SEHNR, CDR2 FQNEAQ (reference sequence).

This clonotype was counted only a few times. The CDR3 does not close with the conserved phenylalanine or tryptophan, likely indicating a read error. It is unclear where the CDR3 begins or ends on the DNA, so no DNA is shown, and the CDR3 is as TCRdb lists it. The J gene is TRBJ2-7, the V gene TRBV7-9; the table calls TRBD1, which could not be checked here. The CDR3 has 11 amino acids, counting both end residues. CDR1 and CDR2 (germline): SEHNR, FQNEAQ (reference sequence). CDR3 amino acids: CASSTPGQMEL.

The chain is built from TRBV20-1 and TRBJ2-1, with TRBD2 as a possible D gene (5 bases). Trimming pared 3 bases from V and 4 bases from J, leaving 16 bases between. Germline loops: CDR1 DFQATT, CDR2 SNEGSKA (reference sequence). The CDR3 loop spans 15 amino acids. Written as DNA, the CDR3 is TGCAGTGCTAGGGTCAGAGGGAGTGAGTACAATGAGCAGTTCTTC. It specifies CSARVRGSEYNEQFF.

The rearrangement uses TRBV5-4 and TRBJ2-1; no clear D. The CDR3 sequence is 13 residues long. CDR1 and CDR2 (germline): SGHNT, YYREEE (reference sequence). Between the trimmed V and J ends, which lost 7 bases and 8 bases, there was a span of 16 bases. This CDR3 is CASSYSPADEQFF. In DNA, the CDR3 is TGTGCCAGCTCGTACTCCCCTGCTGATGAGCAGTTCTTC.

The V and J genes are TRBV4-3 and TRBJ2-7; D gene unclear. The length of the CDR3 is 14 residues. V lost 0 bases and J lost 4, with 10 bases in between. Germline V gene sequence: CDR1 LGHNA, CDR2 YSLEER. The DNA of the CDR3 is TGCGCCAGCAGCCAAGAGGGTCTGAATTACGAGCAGTACTTC. Its protein product is CASSQEGLNYEQYF.

In this sample, this clonotype turned up a few times. In DNA form, the CDR3 reads TGCGCCAGCAGCTTAATGGCCCAAAGCGAGCAGTACTTC. It is translated as CASSLMAQSEQYF. The rearrangement joins TRBV5-1 to TRBJ2-7; D gene ambiguous. The length of the CDR3 is 13 residues. V was trimmed by 2 bases and J by 6 bases, leaving 12 bases between them. Germline V CDR1 and CDR2: SGHRS, YFSETQ.